Included here is one T cell receptor (beta chain) sequence, with context. In the same sample, other DNA sequences code for this CDR3. Researchers partitioned CD4+ cells into CD45RA+ naive and CD45RA-negative memory subsets. The data belong to a study of shared clonotypes between healthy human individuals. The CDR3 totals 14 residues. From germline, CDR1 is SQVTM and CDR2 ANQGSEA. Trimming took off 0 bases at V and 1 base at J, with 7 bases between the two ends. In the authors' methods: ImmunoSEQ gave junction-only sequences without quality scores, so filtering differed. Profiled with immunoSEQ multiplex PCR; TCRdb holds only in-frame clones, not every one. V and J calls plus clone size are reproduced from that table; the DNA served to infer D and trimming. The data contain 2 million to 2.5 million clones, 93% of them seen just once; the ten biggest clones take up 0.39%.

This chain joins TRBV29-1 and TRBJ2-1; no firm D call. The source is a young man in good health. Some clones in this sample may be carry-over from other donors' samples. Input material: naive CD4+ T cells from PBMCs. Subset of the sample: CD45RA+ positively selected. CDR3 residues: CSVEDSLSYNEQFF. In DNA form, the CDR3 reads TGCAGCGTTGAAGACAGCCTATCCTACAATGAGCAGTTCTTC.